The entry below describes one T cell receptor beta chain. The source of the sample is a study of technical replicates of blood from a few donors. The assay was immunoSEQ multiplex PCR, and TCRdb's table has in-frame clones only and misses some. The sample consists of approximately 81,000 clones, around 95% of them appearing once. V lost 7 bases to trimming and J lost 0 bases; unmatched junction nucleotides: 4. This CDR3 has 14 amino acids. The germline CDR1 and CDR2 sequences are SEHNR and FQNEAQ (reference sequence). This rearrangement joins TRBV7-9 to TRBJ2-7, with 9 positions matching TRBD2. The receptor comes from a human donor in good health. Sequencing was performed on T cells isolated from PBMCs. Written as DNA, the CDR3 is TGTGCCAGCACCAGGACTAGCGCCTCCTACGAGCAGTACTTC. Residues: CASTRTSASYEQYF.